The sequence of this TCR beta chain was determined in a study of shared clonotypes between healthy human individuals. Overall study results and limits: The study sampled only blood, and tissue repertoires likely differ.

This CDR3 region has 16 residues. Germline trimming cut 3 bases from V and 4 bases from J; bases unmatched to any gene: 12. Per the germline V gene, CDR1 is SGDLS and CDR2 is YYNGEE. Sorted-subset replicate PCRs used around 0.2 ug DNA, 25,000 to 30,000 T cell genomes. This table comes from immunoSEQ multiplex PCR, and its TCRdb copy is limited to in-frame clones, with some not included. The data contain 650,000 to 700,000 clones, 80% to 95% of them singletons. For this clone: Its specificity is unknown.

The sequenced material came from memory CD8+ T cells from PBMCs. Indicated subset: CD45RO+ cells pooled with CCR7-negative TemRA cells. The chain links TRBV9 to TRBJ1-2, with 7 bases fitting TRBD1. This clonotype originated in a man in his late teens or twenties in good health. Some clones in this sample may be carry-over from other donors' samples. The CDR3 loop reads CASSGDRDREVYGYTF. The CDR3 region has the DNA TGTGCCAGCAGCGGAGACCGGGACAGAGAAGTCTATGGCTACACCTTC. The complete variable domain, with remaining parts taken from reference TRBV9 and TRBJ1-2, reads DSGVTQTPKHLITATGQRVTLRCSPRSGDLSVYWYQQSLDQGLQFLIQYYNGEERAKGNILERFSAQQFPDLHSELNLSSLELGDSALYFCASSGDRDREVYGYTFGSGTRLTVV.